The text below deals with one T cell receptor beta chain. Its cognate antigen is unknown. The sample comes from a study of cytomegalovirus exposure and HLA in healthy donors. Broader study findings: Reports indicated that the classifier achieved high specificity and sensitivity in diagnosing cytomegalovirus status.

Use of 60 Vbeta and 13 Jbeta primers characterized the PCR. Assay used: immunoSEQ multiplex PCR; TCRdb lists only in-frame clones, some missing. The record lists some 200,000 clones, of which the ten most abundant hold approximately 0.72%. V was clipped by 5 bases and J by 4 bases; unmatched bases: 4. Per germline, CDR1 SGHDT and CDR2 YYEEEE. This CDR3 has 13 residues. V is TRBV5-6 and J is TRBJ1-1; 8 bases align to TRBD1. The specimen was PBMCs. The sequence was obtained from a young woman in good health and CMV-seropositive. The CDR3 DNA is TGTGCCAGCAGTTTCACAGGGGGCACTGAAGCTTTCTTT. Protein: CASSFTGGTEAFF.